Here is one T cell receptor (beta chain) with its context. This specimen comes from a study of cytomegalovirus exposure and HLA in healthy donors. The PCR contained 60 Vbeta and 13 Jbeta primers. The repertoire was sequenced with immunoSEQ multiplex PCR; TCRdb's copy has only in-frame clones and lacks some. The sample has around 150,000 clones; around 80% are singletons. Source material: PBMCs. The receptor comes from a man aged 25-40 years in good health and CMV-seronegative.

The CDR3 DNA is TGTGCCAGCAGTTCCCTCCGGGGGGTTAGCAATCAGCCCCAGCATTTT. This gives the protein CASSSLRGVSNQPQHF. The chain is built from TRBV28 and TRBJ1-5; D possibly corresponds to TRBD1 (5 bases). Trimming took 4 bases from V and 0 from J, leaving 13 bases between them. The CDR3 totals 16 residues. Germline V gene data show CDR1 as MDHEN and CDR2 as SYDVKM.